These T cell receptor beta chains were read from a single sample in a study of shared clonotypes between healthy human individuals. The method was immunoSEQ multiplex PCR; TCRdb's version includes in-frame clones alone and lacks a portion of them. The profile shows about 590,000 clones, around 95% of them singletons. Sample: naive CD8+ T cells sorted from blood. These receptor sequences come from a woman between 25 and 40 years old in good health. Both conserved end residues are trimmed from each CDR3. Only part of the rows carry a size: once, few, many, or a class if the clone is expanded.

>TRBV6-1|TRBJ1-3|.
ASSEVGPGENTIY
>TRBV4-1|TRBJ2-1|.
ASSQDSGRANNEQF
>TRBV27|TRBJ2-1|.
ASKTGYNEQF
>TRBV6-5|TRBJ2-3|.
ASSSEAGGADTQY
>TRBV6-6|TRBJ2-1|.
ASRTVGLNEQF
>TRBV28|TRBJ2-3|.
ASSSSREGTDTQY
>TRBV27|TRBJ1-2|.
ASSHTGTGGGGYT
>TRBV6-1|TRBJ1-2|.
ASSGWPVDYGYT
>TRBV29-1|TRBJ1-1|.
SVMVGGTEAF
>TRBV7-2|TRBJ1-1|.
ASSRDRGFGSEAF
>TRBV9|TRBJ1-1|few
ASSQGADTEAF
>TRBV7-9|TRBJ2-3|once
ASSSLAVSTDTQY
>TRBV29-1|TRBJ1-2|.
SVLTAYYGYT
>TRBV27|TRBJ2-2|.
ASIGGRGIGSTGELF
>TRBV6-1|TRBJ1-5|.
ASNSQPQH
>TRBV25-1|TRBJ1-3|.
ASSHWSSGNTIY
>TRBV5-8|TRBJ1-2|.
ASSSGQSIDGYT
>TRBV7-9|TRBJ1-3|.
ASSPPGSGGNTIY
>TRBV5-1|TRBJ1-1|.
ASSPHRDGANTEAF
>TRBV5-8|TRBJ1-1|.
ASSLVFQNTEAF
>TRBV28|TRBJ2-7|once
ASRLGEGVPSYEQY
>TRBV28|TRBJ1-2|.
ASSGDRGAGYT
>TRBV14|TRBJ2-5|.
ASSQDLYGGETQY
>TRBV7-2|TRBJ2-3|.
ASRPGLAGTDTQY
>TRBV10-3|TRBJ2-3|once
AISGSSGRGPDTQY
>TRBV29-1|TRBJ1-2|.
SVERSTVGKYYGYT
>TRBV27|TRBJ1-5|.
ASSLGGDNQPQH
>TRBV27|TRBJ2-7|.
ASRLAGGGTREQY
>TRBV14|TRBJ2-1|.
ASRLSGFGFNEQF
>TRBV27|TRBJ1-3|.
ASSLAGGSGNTIY
>TRBV7-9|TRBJ2-1|.
ASSGYDLSSYNEQF
>TRBV11-2|TRBJ1-2|.
ASSSPLARNYGYT
>TRBV4-2|TRBJ2-1|once
ASSQEHEQF
>TRBV27|TRBJ1-6|.
ASSLSGQGHPLH
>TRBV4-1|TRBJ1-3|.
ASSQEAVSGNTIY
>TRBV27|TRBJ2-3|.
ASSSLPGYGSDTQY
>TRBV5-1|TRBJ2-2|.
ASSLARLAGVPGELF
>TRBV7-9|TRBJ2-1|once
ALRDISYNEQF
>TRBV28|TRBJ2-7|.
ASSGLGMNYEQY
>TRBV11-3|TRBJ2-1|.
ASSTRVAPNEQF
>TRBV29-1|TRBJ2-1|.
SGMGPINEQF
>TRBV9|TRBJ2-1|.
ASAGRETSYNEQF